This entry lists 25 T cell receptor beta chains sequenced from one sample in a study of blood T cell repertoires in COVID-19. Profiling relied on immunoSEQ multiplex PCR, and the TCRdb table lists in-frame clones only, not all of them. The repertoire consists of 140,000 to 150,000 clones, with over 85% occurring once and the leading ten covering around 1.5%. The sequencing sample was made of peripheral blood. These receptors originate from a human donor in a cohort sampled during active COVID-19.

As DNA, the CDR3 is TGTGCCAGCTCCGGCGGTCACTCTGGAAACACCATATATTTT. Translation: CASSGGHSGNTIYF. The chain is built from TRBV6-5 and TRBJ1-3; no clear D gene. The CDR3 is 14 amino acids. Germline assignment: CDR1 MNHEY and CDR2 SVGAGI. V dropped 8 bases and J dropped 0 bases, with 11 bases sitting between them.

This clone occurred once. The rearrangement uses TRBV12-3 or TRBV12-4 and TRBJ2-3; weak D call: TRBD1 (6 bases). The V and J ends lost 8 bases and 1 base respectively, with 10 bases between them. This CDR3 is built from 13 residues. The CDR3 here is CASGRTGTDTQYF. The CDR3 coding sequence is TGTGCCAGCGGAAGGACAGGCACAGATACGCAGTATTTT.

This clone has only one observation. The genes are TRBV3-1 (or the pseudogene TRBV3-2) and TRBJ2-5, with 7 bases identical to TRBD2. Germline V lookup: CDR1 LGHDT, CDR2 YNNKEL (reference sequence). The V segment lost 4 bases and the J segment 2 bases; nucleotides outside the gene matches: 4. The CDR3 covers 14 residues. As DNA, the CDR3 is TGTGCCAGCAGCCCAACTAGCGCACAAGAGACCCAGTACTTC. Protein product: CASSPTSAQETQYF.

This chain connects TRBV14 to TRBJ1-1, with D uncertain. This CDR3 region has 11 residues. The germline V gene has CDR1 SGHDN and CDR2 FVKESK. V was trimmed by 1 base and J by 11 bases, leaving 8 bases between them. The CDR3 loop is CASSQGVRAFF. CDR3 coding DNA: TGTGCCAGCAGCCAAGGTGTGAGGGCTTTCTTT.

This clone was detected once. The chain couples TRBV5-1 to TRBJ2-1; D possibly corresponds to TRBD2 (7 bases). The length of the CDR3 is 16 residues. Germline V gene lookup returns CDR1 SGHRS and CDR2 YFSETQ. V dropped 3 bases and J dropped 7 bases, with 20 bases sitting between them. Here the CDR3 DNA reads TGCGCCAGCAGCTGGGGGGGCGTGGGGCGCTTAAATGAGCAGTTCTTC. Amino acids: CASSWGGVGRLNEQFF.

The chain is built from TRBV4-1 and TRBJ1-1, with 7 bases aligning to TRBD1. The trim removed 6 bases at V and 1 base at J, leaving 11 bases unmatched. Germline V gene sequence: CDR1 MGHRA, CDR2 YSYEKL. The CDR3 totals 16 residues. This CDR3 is CASRLQGEASNTEAFF. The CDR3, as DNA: TGCGCCAGCAGACTCCAGGGGGAGGCGTCGAACACTGAAGCTTTCTTT.

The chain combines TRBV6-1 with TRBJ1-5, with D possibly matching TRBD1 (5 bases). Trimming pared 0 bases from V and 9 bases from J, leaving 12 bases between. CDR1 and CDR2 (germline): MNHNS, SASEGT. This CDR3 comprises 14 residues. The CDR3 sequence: CASSEARGKRPQHF. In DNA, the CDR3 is TGTGCCAGCAGTGAAGCGCGGGGGAAGAGGCCCCAGCATTTT.

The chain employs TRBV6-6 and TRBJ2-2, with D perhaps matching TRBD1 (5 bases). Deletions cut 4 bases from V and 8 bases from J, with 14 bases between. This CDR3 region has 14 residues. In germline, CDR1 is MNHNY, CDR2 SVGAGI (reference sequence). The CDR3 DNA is TGTGCCAGCAGTTCCCGACAGTCATCAGGGGAGCTGTTTTTT. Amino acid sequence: CASSSRQSSGELFF.

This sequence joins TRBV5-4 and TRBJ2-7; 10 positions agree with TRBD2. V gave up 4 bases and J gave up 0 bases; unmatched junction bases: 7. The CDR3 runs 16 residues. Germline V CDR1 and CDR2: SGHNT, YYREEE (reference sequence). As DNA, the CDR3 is TGTGCCAGCAGCCCCGATAGCGGGGGGCTCTCCTACGAGCAGTACTTC. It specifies CASSPDSGGLSYEQYF.

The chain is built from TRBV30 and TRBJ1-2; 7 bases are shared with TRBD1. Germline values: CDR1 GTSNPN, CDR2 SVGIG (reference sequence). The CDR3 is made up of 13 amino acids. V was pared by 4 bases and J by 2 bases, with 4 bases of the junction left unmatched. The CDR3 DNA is TGTGCCTGGACTGAGGGGGCGAACTATGGCTACACCTTC. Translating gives CAWTEGANYGYTF.

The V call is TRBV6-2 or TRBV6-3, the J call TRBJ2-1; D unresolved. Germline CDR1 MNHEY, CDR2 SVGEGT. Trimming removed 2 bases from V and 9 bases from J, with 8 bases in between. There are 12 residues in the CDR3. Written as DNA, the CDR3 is TGTGCCAGCAGTTACCTAGATACTGAGCAGTTCTTC. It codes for CASSYLDTEQFF.

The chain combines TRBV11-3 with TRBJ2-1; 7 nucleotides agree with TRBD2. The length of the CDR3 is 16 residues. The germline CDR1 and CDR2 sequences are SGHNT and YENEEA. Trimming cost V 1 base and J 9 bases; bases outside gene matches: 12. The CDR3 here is CASSLGAGTNIGEQFF. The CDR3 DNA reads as TGTGCCAGCAGCTTAGGGGCTGGGACTAACATTGGTGAGCAGTTCTTC.

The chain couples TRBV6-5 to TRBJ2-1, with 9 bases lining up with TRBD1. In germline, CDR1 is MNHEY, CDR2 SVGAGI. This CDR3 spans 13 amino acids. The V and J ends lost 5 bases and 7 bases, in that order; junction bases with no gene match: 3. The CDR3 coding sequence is TGTGCCAGCAGTCACAGGGGGCAAAATGAGCAGTTCTTC. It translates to CASSHRGQNEQFF.

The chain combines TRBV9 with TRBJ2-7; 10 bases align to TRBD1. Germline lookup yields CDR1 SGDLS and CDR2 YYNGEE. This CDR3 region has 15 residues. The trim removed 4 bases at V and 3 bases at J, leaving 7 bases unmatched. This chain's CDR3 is CASSPDGTGDYEQYF. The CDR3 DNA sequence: TGTGCCAGCAGCCCCGATGGGACAGGGGACTACGAGCAGTACTTC.

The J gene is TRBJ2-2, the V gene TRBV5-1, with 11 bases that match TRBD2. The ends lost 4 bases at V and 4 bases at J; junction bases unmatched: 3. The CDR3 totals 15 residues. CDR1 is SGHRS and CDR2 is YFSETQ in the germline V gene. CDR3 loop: CASSPGTSGTGELFF. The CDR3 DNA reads TGCGCCAGCAGCCCCGGGACTAGCGGCACCGGGGAGCTGTTTTTT.

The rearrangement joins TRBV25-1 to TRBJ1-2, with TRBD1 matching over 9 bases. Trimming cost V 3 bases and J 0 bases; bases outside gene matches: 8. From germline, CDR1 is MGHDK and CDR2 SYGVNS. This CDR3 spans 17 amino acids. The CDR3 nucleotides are TGTGCCAGCAGTGATATCGGACAGGGGCCTTCTAACTATGGCTACACCTTC. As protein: CASSDIGQGPSNYGYTF.

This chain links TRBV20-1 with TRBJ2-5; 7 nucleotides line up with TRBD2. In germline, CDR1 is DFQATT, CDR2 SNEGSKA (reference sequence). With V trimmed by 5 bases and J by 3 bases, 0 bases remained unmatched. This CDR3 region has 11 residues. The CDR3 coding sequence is TGCAGTGCTGGGGGGGAAGAGACCCAGTACTTC. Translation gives CSAGGEETQYF.

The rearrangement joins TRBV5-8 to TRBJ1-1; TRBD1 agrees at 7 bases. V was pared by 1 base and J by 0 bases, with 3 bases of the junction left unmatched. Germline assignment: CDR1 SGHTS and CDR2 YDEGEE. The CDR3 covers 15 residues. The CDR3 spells CASSLLQGVNTEAFF. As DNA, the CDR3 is TGTGCCAGCAGCTTGCTGCAGGGGGTGAACACTGAAGCTTTCTTT.

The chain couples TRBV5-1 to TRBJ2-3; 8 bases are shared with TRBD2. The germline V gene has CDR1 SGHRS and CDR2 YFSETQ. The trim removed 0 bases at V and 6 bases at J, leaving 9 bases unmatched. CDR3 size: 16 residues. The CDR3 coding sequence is TGCGCCAGCAGCTTGGCCTCAGCGGGGGCCCTGGATACGCAGTATTTT. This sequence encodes CASSLASAGALDTQYF. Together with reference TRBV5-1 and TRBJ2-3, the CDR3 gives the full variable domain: KAGVTQTPRYLIKTRGQQVTLSCSPISGHRSVSWYQQTPGQGLQFLFEYFSETQRNKGNFPGRFSGRQFSNSRSEMNVSTLELGDSALYLCASSLASAGALDTQYFGPGTRLTVL.

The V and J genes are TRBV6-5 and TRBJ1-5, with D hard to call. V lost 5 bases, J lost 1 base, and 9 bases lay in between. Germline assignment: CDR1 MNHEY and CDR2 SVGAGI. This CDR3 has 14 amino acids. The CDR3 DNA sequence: TGTGCCAGCAGTCGTACGGGGAGCAATCAGCCCCAGCATTTT. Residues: CASSRTGSNQPQHF.

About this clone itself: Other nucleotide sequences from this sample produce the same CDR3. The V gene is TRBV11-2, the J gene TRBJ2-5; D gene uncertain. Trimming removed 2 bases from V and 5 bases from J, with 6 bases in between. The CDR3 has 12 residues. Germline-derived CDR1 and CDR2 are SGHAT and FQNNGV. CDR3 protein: CASSLLRETQYF. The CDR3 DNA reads TGTGCCAGCAGCTTATTGCGCGAGACCCAGTACTTC.

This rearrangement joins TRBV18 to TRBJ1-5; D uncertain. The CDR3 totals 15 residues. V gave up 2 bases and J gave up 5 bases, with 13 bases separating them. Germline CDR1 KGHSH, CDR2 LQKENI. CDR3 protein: CASSPNDPGDQPQHF. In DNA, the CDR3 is TGTGCCAGCTCACCAAACGACCCCGGGGATCAGCCCCAGCATTTT.

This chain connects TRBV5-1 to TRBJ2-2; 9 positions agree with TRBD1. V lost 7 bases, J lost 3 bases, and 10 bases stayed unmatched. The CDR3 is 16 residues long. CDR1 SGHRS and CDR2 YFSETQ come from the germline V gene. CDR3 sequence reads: CASYVTGGADTGELFF. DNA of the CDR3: TGCGCCAGCTACGTAACAGGGGGCGCTGACACCGGGGAGCTGTTTTTT.

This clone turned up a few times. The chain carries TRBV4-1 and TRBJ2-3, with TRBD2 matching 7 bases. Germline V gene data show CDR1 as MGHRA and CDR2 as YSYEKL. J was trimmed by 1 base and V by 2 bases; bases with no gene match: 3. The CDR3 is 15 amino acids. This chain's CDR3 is CASSQLGLGTDTQYF. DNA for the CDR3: TGCGCCAGCAGCCAACTAGGACTAGGCACAGATACGCAGTATTTT.

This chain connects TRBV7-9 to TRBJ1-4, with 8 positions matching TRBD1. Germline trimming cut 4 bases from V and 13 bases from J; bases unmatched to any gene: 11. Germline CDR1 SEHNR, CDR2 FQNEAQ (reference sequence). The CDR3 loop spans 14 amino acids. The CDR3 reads CASSSQGGVLSLFF. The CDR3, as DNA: TGTGCCAGCAGCTCACAGGGGGGAGTGCTATCACTGTTTTTT. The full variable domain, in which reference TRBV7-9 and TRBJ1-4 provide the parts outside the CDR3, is DTGVSQNPRHKITKRGQNVTFRCDPISEHNRLYWYRQTLGQGPEFLTYFQNEAQLEKSRLLSDRFSAERPKGSFSTLEIQRTEQGDSAMYLCASSSQGGVLSLFFGSGTQLSVL.